The T cell receptor (beta chain) described here comes from a study of T cells after posttransplantation cyclophosphamide. The germline V gene has CDR1 SEHNR and CDR2 FQNEAQ (reference sequence). The CDR3 covers 15 residues. The V gene lost 4 bases and the J gene lost 6 bases, with 16 bases spanning the gap. Overall study results and limits: Tissue-infiltrating T cells from skin or gut overlapped little with blood T cells. Recipient CMV seropositivity and CMV reactivation strongly tracked TRB clonality. Donor CD8+ memory clones often dominated recipient blood repertoires at later times.

With respect to this clone: The antigen is undetermined.

The naive gate required viable CD3+CD4+ or CD3+CD8+ cells with CCR7+CD45RA+CD45RO-CD95-CD27+CD28+ phenotype. Sequencing used immunoSEQ multiplex PCR; TCRdb keeps in-frame clones, though not all of them. The sample yields under 10,000 clones, 95% to 98% seen once. This sequence was found in a woman in her fifties or sixties in good health, CMV-negative, and a related stem cell transplant donor. This sequence joins TRBV7-9 and TRBJ2-1, with D possibly TRBD2 on 6 matching bases. Source material: naive CD4+ T cells sorted from PBMCs. Written as DNA, the CDR3 is TGTGCCAGCAGCTATCGGGAGTTTCCAGGCAATGAGCAGTTCTTC. It specifies CASSYREFPGNEQFF.